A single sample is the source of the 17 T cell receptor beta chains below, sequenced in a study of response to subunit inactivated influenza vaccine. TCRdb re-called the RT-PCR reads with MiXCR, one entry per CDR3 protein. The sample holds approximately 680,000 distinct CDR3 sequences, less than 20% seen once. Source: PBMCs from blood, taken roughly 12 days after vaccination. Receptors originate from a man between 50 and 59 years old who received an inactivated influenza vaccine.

CDR3 region: CASRSTGPRELFF. The CDR3 coding sequence is TGTGCCAGCCGCTCTACCGGGCCCAGGGAGCTGTTTTTT. The chain joins TRBV7-9 to TRBJ2-2; D call uncertain. Germline V gives CDR1 SEHNR, CDR2 FQNEAQ (reference sequence). The CDR3 consists of 13 residues. Trimming stripped 8 bases from V and 9 bases from J, with 16 bases between.

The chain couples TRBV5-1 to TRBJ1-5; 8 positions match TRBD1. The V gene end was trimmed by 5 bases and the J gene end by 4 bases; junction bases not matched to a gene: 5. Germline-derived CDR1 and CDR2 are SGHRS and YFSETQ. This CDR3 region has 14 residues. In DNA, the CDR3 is TGCGCCAGCAGTTCGGGACAGGAAAATCAGCCCCAGCATTTT. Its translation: CASSSGQENQPQHF.

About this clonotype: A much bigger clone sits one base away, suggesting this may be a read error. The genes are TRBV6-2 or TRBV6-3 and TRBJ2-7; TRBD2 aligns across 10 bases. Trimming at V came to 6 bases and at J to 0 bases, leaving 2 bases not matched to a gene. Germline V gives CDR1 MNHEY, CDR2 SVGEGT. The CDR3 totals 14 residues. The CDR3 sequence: CASRPSGSSYEQYF. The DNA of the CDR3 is TGTGCCAGCAGACCTAGCGGGAGCTCCTACGAGCAGTACTTC.

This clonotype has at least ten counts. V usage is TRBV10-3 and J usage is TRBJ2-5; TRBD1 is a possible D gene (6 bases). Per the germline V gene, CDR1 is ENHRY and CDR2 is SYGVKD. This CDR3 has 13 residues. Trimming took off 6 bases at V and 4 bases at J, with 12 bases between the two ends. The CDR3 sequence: CAISASQGETQYF. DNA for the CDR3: TGTGCCATCAGCGCCTCACAGGGAGAGACCCAGTACTTC.

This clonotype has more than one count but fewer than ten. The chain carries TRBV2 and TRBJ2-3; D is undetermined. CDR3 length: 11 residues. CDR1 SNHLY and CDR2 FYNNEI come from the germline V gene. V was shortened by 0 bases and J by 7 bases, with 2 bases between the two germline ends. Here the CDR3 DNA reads TGTGCCAGCAGTGAAGCAAATACGCAGTATTTT. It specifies CASSEANTQYF. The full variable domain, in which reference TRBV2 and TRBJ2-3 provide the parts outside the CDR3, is EPEVTQTPSHQVTQMGQEVILRCVPISNHLYFYWYRQILGQKVEFLVSFYNNEISEKSEIFDDQFSVERPDGSNFTLKIRSTKLEDSAMYFCASSEANTQYFGPGTRLTVL.

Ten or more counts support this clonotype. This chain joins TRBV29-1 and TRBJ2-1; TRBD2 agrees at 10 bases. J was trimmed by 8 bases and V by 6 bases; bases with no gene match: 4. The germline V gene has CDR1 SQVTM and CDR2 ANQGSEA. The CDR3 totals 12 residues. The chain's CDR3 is CSVAGTSDEQFF. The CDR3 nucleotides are TGCAGCGTAGCCGGGACTAGCGATGAGCAGTTCTTC.

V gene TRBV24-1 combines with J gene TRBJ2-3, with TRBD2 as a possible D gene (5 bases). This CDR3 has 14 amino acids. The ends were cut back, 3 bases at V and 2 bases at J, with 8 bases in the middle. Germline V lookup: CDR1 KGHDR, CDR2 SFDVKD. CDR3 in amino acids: CATSDPGSTDTQYF. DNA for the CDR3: TGTGCCACCAGTGATCCGGGGTCCACAGATACGCAGTATTTT.

DNA for the CDR3: TGTGCCAGCAGCTTGGCGGGGTCACCCTCCTACGAGCAGTACTTC. Residues: CASSLAGSPSYEQYF. The rearrangement links TRBV13 to TRBJ2-7, with D perhaps matching TRBD2 (6 bases). Germline CDR1 and CDR2: PRHDT and FYEKMQ (reference sequence). The CDR3 spans 15 residues. V lost 3 bases and J 0 bases, leaving 12 bases between the germline ends.

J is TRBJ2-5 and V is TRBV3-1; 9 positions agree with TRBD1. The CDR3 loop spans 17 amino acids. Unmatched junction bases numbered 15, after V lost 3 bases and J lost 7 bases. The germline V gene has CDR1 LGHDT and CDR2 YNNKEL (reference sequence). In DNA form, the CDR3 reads TGTGCCAGCAGCCATCAGAACACCGGGACAGGGAAAGGGACCCAGTACTTC. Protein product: CASSHQNTGTGKGTQYF.

The CDR3 sequence: CASSVFQTGLFDGYTF. The CDR3, as DNA: TGTGCCAGCAGCGTCTTTCAGACCGGTCTCTTCGATGGCTACACCTTC. The rearrangement joins TRBV9 to TRBJ1-2; no definite D call. Germline-derived CDR1 and CDR2 are SGDLS and YYNGEE. This CDR3 is 16 amino acids long. Deletions cut 2 bases from V and 6 bases from J, with 20 bases between.

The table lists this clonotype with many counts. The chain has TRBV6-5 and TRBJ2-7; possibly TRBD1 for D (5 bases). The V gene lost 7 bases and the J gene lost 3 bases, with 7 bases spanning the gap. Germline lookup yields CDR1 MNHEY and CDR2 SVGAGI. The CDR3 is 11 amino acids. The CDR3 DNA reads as TGTGCCAGCACAAGGGGCTACGAGCAGTACTTC. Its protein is CASTRGYEQYF.

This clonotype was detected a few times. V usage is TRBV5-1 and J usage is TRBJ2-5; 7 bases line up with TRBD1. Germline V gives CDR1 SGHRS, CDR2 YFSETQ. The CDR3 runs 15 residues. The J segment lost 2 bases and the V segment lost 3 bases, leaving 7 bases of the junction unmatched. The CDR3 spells CASSSLGDRQETQYF. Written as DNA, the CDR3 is TGCGCCAGCAGCTCTCTGGGGGACAGACAAGAGACCCAGTACTTC.

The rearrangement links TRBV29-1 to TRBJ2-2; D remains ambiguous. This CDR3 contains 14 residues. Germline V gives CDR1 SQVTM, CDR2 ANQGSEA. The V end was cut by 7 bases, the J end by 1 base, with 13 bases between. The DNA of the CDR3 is TGCAGCGCCCTCTCCATACGGAACACCGGGGAGCTGTTTTTT. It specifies CSALSIRNTGELFF.

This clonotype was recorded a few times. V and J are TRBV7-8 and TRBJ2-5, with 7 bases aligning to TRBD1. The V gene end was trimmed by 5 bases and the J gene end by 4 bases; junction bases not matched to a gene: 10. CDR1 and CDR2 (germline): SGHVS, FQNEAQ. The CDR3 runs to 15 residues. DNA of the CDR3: TGTGCCAGCAGCGTACACAGGGGCGATGGAGAGACCCAGTACTTC. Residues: CASSVHRGDGETQYF.

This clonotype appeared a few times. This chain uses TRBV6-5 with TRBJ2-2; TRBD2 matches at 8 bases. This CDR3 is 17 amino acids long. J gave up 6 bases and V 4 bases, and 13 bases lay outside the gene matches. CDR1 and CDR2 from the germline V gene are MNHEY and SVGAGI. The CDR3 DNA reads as TGTGCCAGCAGTTTCCGGCGACTAGCGAGGGTCTCCGGGGAGCTGTTTTTT. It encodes CASSFRRLARVSGELFF.

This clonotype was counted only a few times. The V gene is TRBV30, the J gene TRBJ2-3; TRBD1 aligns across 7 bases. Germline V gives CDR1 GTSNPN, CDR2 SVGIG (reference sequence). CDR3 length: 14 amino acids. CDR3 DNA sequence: TGTGCAGCGGACGGGACAGCTAGCACAGATACGCAGTATTTT. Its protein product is CAADGTASTDTQYF.

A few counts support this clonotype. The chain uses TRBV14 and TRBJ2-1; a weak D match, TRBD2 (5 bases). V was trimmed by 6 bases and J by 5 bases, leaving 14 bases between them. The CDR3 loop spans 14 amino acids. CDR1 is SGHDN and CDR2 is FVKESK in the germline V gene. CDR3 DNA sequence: TGTGCCAGCAGTCGAGAGGGAGTAAACAATGAGCAGTTCTTC. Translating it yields CASSREGVNNEQFF.